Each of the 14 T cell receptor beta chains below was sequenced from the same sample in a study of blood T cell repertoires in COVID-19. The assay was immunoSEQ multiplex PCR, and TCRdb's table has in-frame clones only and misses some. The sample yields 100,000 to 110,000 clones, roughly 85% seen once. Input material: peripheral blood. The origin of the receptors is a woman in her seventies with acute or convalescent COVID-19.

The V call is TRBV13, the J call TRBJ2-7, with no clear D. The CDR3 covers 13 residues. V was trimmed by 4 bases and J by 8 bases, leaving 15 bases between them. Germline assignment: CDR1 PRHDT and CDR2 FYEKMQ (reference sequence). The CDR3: CASSSTPRGQQYV. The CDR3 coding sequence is TGTGCCAGCAGCTCAACCCCTCGAGGCCAGCAGTACGTC.

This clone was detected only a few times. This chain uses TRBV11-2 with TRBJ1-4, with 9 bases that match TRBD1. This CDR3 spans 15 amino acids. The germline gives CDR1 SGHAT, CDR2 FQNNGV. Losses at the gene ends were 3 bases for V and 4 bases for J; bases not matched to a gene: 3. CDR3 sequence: CASSFGQGINEKLFF. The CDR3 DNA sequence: TGTGCCAGCAGCTTCGGACAGGGGATTAATGAAAAACTGTTTTTT.

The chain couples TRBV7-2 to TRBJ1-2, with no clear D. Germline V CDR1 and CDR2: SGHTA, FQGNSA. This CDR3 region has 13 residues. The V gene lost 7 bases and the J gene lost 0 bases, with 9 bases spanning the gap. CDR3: CASTPGSNYGYTF. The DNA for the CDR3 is TGTGCCAGCACCCCGGGGTCTAACTATGGCTACACCTTC.

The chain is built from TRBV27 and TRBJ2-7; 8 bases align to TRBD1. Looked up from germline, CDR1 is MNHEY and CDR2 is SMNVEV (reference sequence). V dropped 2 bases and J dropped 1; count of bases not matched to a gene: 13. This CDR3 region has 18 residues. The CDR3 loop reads CASSLRTGPIMCSYEQYV. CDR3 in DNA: TGTGCCAGCAGTTTACGGACAGGGCCCATCATGTGTTCCTACGAGCAGTACGTC.

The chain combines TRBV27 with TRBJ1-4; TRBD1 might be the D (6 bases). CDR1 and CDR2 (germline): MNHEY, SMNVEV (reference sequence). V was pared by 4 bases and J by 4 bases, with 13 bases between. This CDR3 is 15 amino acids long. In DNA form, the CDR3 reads TGTGCCAGCAGTTCCCAGGGGCTCTTTAATGAAAAACTGTTTTTT. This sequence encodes CASSSQGLFNEKLFF.

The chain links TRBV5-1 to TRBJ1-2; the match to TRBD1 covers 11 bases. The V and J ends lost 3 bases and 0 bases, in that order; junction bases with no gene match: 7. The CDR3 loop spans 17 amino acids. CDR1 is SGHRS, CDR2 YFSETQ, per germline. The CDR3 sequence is CASSYTGTGGSNYGYTF. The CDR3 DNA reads TGCGCCAGCAGCTACACCGGGACAGGGGGTTCTAACTATGGCTACACCTTC.

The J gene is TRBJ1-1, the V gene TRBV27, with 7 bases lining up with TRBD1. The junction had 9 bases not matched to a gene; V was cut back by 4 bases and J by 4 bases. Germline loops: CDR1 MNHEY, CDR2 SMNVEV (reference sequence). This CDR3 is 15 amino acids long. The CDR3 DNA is TGTGCCAGCAGTTCGCCAGGGGGTTCGAGCACTGAAGCTTTCTTT. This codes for CASSSPGGSSTEAFF.

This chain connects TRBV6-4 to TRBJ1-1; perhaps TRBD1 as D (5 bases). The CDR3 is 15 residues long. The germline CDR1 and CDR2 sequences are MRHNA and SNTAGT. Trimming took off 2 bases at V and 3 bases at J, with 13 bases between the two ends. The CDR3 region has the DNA TGTGCCAGCAGTGACACCCCAGGAGGGGACACTGAAGCTTTCTTT. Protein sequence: CASSDTPGGDTEAFF.

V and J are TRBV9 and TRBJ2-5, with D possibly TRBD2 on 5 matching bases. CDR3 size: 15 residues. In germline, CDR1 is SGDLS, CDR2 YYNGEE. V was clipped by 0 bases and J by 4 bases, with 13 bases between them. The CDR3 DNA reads TGTGCCAGCAGCGTAGCCGGGGAAGTGGGAGAGACCCAGTACTTC. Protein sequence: CASSVAGEVGETQYF.

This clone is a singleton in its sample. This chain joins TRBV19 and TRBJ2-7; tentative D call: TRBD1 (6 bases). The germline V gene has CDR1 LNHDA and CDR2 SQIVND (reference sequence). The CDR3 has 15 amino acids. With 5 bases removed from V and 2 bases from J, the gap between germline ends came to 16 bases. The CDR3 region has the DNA TGTGCCAGTAGTCCATCCACAGGGTTACCCTACGAGCAGTACTTC. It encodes CASSPSTGLPYEQYF.

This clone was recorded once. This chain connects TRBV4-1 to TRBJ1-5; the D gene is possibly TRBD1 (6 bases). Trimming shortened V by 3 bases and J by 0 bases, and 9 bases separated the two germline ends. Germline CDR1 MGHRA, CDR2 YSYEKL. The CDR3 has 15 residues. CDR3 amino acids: CASSQAGVSNQPQHF. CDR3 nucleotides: TGCGCCAGCAGCCAGGCAGGGGTTAGCAATCAGCCCCAGCATTTT.

CDR3 coding DNA: TGCGCCAGCAGCCAACAGACAGGGTCTAACTATGGCTACACCTTC. Its translation is CASSQQTGSNYGYTF. The chain has TRBV4-1 and TRBJ1-2; 7 nucleotides line up with TRBD1. Losses at the gene ends were 2 bases for V and 0 bases for J; bases not matched to a gene: 3. The V gene's germline CDR1 is MGHRA and CDR2 YSYEKL. The CDR3 spans 15 residues.

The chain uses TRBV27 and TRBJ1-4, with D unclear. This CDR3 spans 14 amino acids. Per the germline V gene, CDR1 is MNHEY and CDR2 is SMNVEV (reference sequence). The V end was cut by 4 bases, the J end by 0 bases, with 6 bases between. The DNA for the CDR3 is TGTGCCAGCAGTTCAGTTGCAACTAATGAAAAACTGTTTTTT. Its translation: CASSSVATNEKLFF.

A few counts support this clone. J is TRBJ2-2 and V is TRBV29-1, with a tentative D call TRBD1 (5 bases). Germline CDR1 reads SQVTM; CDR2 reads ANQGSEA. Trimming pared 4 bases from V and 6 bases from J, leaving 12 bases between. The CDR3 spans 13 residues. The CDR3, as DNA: TGCAGCGTTGGGTTAGGGGTAGCCGGGGAGCTGTTTTTT. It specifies CSVGLGVAGELFF.